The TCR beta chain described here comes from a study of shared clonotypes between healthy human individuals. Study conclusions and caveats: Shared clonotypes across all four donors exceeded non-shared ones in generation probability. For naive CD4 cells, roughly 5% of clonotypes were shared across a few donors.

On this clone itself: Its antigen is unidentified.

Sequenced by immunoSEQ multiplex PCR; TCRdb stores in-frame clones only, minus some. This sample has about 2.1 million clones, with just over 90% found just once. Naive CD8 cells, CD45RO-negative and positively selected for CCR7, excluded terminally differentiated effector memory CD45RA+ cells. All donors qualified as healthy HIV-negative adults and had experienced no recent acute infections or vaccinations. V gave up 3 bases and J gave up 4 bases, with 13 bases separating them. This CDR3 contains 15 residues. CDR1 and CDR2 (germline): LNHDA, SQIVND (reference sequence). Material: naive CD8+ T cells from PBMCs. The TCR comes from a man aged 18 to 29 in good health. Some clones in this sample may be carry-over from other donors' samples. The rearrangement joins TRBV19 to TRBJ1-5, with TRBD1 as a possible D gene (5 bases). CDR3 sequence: CASSMAFQGNQPQHF. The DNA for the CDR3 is TGTGCCAGTAGTATGGCCTTTCAGGGTAATCAGCCCCAGCATTTT. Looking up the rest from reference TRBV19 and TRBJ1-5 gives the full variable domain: DGGITQSPKYLFRKEGQNVTLSCEQNLNHDAMYWYRQDPGQGLRLIYYSQIVNDFQKGDIAEGYSVSREKKESFPLTVTSAQKNPTAFYLCASSMAFQGNQPQHFGDGTRLSIL.